The T cell receptor beta chain under discussion was sequenced for a study of CD8+ T cells in alopecia areata. The length of the CDR3 is 15 residues. Trimming took 5 bases from V and 6 from J; bases not matched to a gene: 8. CDR1 and CDR2 (germline): SEHNR, FQNEAQ (reference sequence). Treatment reported: oral pan-JAK inhibitor, 5-10 mg twice daily. This clone has just one count. cDNA reverse transcribed from extracted RNA served as the sequencing template. Assay: immunoSEQ multiplex PCR; the TCRdb copy retains only in-frame clones and omits some. Here the sample spans around 100,000 clones, 86% being singletons.

Sequencing was performed on CD8+ T cells sorted from blood, taken at approximately week 30, from a patient treated with tofacitinib. V and J are TRBV7-9 and TRBJ2-3, with 10 bases matching TRBD2. This receptor was identified in a human donor with alopecia areata. Here the CDR3 reads CASSPSGGASDTQYF. The CDR3 DNA reads as TGTGCCAGCAGCCCGAGCGGGGGGGCCTCCGATACGCAGTATTTT.